The clone carrying this T cell receptor (beta chain) was counted many times. Germline CDR1 ENHRY, CDR2 SYGVKD. V shed 7 bases and J 8 bases; nucleotides not matched to a gene: 13. The CDR3 consists of 16 residues. TCRdb used MiXCR to reprocess the RT-PCR reads, holding one entry per CDR3 protein. The sample records roughly 570,000 distinct CDR3 sequences, roughly 13% being singletons. The data are from a study of response to subunit inactivated influenza vaccine. The clonotype was recovered from a man aged 45-60 years who received an inactivated influenza vaccine. The chain is built from TRBV10-3 and TRBJ2-1, with 11 bases lining up with TRBD2. The sample here was PBMCs from blood, taken roughly 46 days after vaccination. This chain's CDR3 is CAIKKGIAGGPDEQFF. Here the CDR3 DNA reads TGTGCCATCAAGAAAGGGATAGCGGGAGGGCCGGATGAGCAGTTCTTC.